This is a list of T cell receptor beta chains from one sample in a study of T cell changes during pregnancy in multiple sclerosis. The repertoire was sequenced with immunoSEQ multiplex PCR; TCRdb's copy has only in-frame clones and lacks some. The table lists roughly 60,000 clones, around 96% of them singletons, with approximately 2.3% in the top ten. Sequenced here: CD8+ T cells from peripheral blood mononuclear cells, sampled after pregnancy. These receptors were collected from a female donor with multiple sclerosis, enrolled in a pregnancy study. Each CDR3 is given with its conserved first and last residue. The D gene is left open where the match is weak. The size entry is marked missing in some rows and otherwise reads once, few, many or a size class.

cdr3_aa: CASSLEEGSYEQYF
cdr3_nt: TGTGCCAGCAGCTTAGAGGAGGGGAGCTACGAGCAGTACTTC
j_call: TRBJ2-7
d_call: -
v_call: TRBV7-8
clone_size: -

cdr3_aa: CASSLGPLADEQFF
cdr3_nt: TGTGCCAGTAGTCTAGGCCCGCTTGCGGATGAGCAGTTCTTC
j_call: TRBJ2-1
d_call: -
v_call: TRBV19
clone_size: -

cdr3_aa: CASSLDKALSYEQYF
cdr3_nt: TGTGCCAGCAGCTTAGATAAAGCCCTATCCTACGAGCAGTACTTC
j_call: TRBJ2-7
d_call: -
v_call: TRBV7-2
clone_size: -

cdr3_aa: CASSGGRAGIRNEQFF
cdr3_nt: TGTGCCAGCAGCGGGGGGCGGGCGGGAATTAGGAATGAGCAGTTCTTC
j_call: TRBJ2-1
d_call: -
v_call: TRBV28
clone_size: -

cdr3_aa: CASRHRSQGGYGYTF
cdr3_nt: TGTGCCAGCAGACATAGGTCCCAGGGAGGCTATGGCTACACCTTC
j_call: TRBJ1-2
d_call: -
v_call: TRBV27
clone_size: -

cdr3_aa: CASSFGSSGANVLTF
cdr3_nt: TGTGCCAGCAGTTTCGGGTCCTCTGGGGCCAACGTCCTGACTTTC
j_call: TRBJ2-6
d_call: -
v_call: TRBV27
clone_size: -

cdr3_aa: CASRGDNPYEQYF
cdr3_nt: TGTGCCAGCAGGGGGGACAACCCCTACGAGCAGTACTTC
j_call: TRBJ2-7
d_call: -
v_call: TRBV28
clone_size: -

cdr3_aa: CAISEEGSNQPQHF
cdr3_nt: TGTGCCATCAGTGAAGAGGGCAGCAATCAGCCCCAGCATTTT
j_call: TRBJ1-5
d_call: -
v_call: TRBV10-3
clone_size: -

cdr3_aa: CASSFGQYTEAFF
cdr3_nt: TGTGCCAGCAGTTTTGGACAGTACACTGAAGCTTTCTTT
j_call: TRBJ1-1
d_call: -
v_call: TRBV27
clone_size: -

cdr3_aa: CASSPRTSGAYEQYF
cdr3_nt: TGTGCCAGCAGTCCTCGGACTAGCGGGGCCTACGAGCAGTACTTC
j_call: TRBJ2-7
d_call: TRBD2
v_call: TRBV28
clone_size: -

cdr3_aa: CASSLGSRTYQETQYF
cdr3_nt: TGTGCCAGCAGCTTAGGTAGCAGAACGTACCAAGAGACCCAGTACTTC
j_call: TRBJ2-5
d_call: -
v_call: TRBV5-5
clone_size: -

cdr3_aa: CASSIDPGGNQPQHF
cdr3_nt: TGTGCCAGTAGTATAGATCCGGGTGGCAATCAGCCCCAGCATTTT
j_call: TRBJ1-5
d_call: -
v_call: TRBV19
clone_size: -

cdr3_aa: CASSLGGQGPGELFF
cdr3_nt: TGTGCCAGCAGCTTAGGTGGCCAGGGCCCCGGGGAGCTGTTTTTT
j_call: TRBJ2-2
d_call: -
v_call: TRBV7-9
clone_size: -

cdr3_aa: CASSLGGIGGPGNTIYF
cdr3_nt: TGTGCCAGCAGCTTAGGGGGGATAGGGGGCCCTGGAAACACCATATATTTT
j_call: TRBJ1-3
d_call: TRBD1
v_call: TRBV7-2
clone_size: -

cdr3_aa: CSVVRGLEAFF
cdr3_nt: TGCAGCGTTGTGAGGGGGCTTGAAGCTTTCTTT
j_call: TRBJ1-1
d_call: TRBD1
v_call: TRBV29-1
clone_size: -

cdr3_aa: CASSVGYNEQFF
cdr3_nt: TGCGCCAGCAGCGTCGGTTACAATGAGCAGTTCTTC
j_call: TRBJ2-1
d_call: -
v_call: TRBV5-1
clone_size: -

cdr3_aa: CASSQALQGALEAFF
cdr3_nt: TGCGCCAGCAGCCAAGCGCTACAGGGGGCTCTTGAAGCTTTCTTT
j_call: TRBJ1-1
d_call: TRBD1
v_call: TRBV4-1
clone_size: -

cdr3_aa: CASRTGVHGYTF
cdr3_nt: TGTGCCAGCAGGACAGGGGTTCATGGCTACACCTTC
j_call: TRBJ1-2
d_call: TRBD1
v_call: TRBV7-9
clone_size: -

cdr3_aa: CASSFRVNTEAFF
cdr3_nt: TGTGCCAGCAGTTTCAGGGTGAACACTGAAGCTTTCTTT
j_call: TRBJ1-1
d_call: -
v_call: TRBV28
clone_size: -

cdr3_aa: CASSLGPGQGYQETQYF
cdr3_nt: TGCGCCAGCAGCTTGGGCCCGGGACAGGGATACCAAGAGACCCAGTACTTC
j_call: TRBJ2-5
d_call: TRBD1
v_call: TRBV5-1
clone_size: -

cdr3_aa: CASSHLADTGELFF
cdr3_nt: TGTGCCAGCAGCCATTTGGCGGACACCGGGGAGCTGTTTTTT
j_call: TRBJ2-2
d_call: -
v_call: TRBV11-1
clone_size: few

cdr3_aa: CASSAGPRASYEQYF
cdr3_nt: TGTGCCAGTAGCGCGGGCCCGAGGGCGTCCTACGAGCAGTACTTC
j_call: TRBJ2-7
d_call: -
v_call: TRBV19
clone_size: -

cdr3_aa: CASSRSTGLDGYTF
cdr3_nt: TGTGCCAGCAGTCGATCCACAGGGTTAGATGGCTACACCTTC
j_call: TRBJ1-2
d_call: -
v_call: TRBV27
clone_size: -

cdr3_aa: CASSDVSAKMNTEAFF
cdr3_nt: TGTGCCAGCAGTGATGTCAGCGCCAAAATGAACACTGAAGCTTTCTTT
j_call: TRBJ1-1
d_call: -
v_call: TRBV2
clone_size: -

cdr3_aa: CASSEQGNEQFF
cdr3_nt: TGTGCCAGCAGTGAACAGGGGAATGAGCAGTTCTTC
j_call: TRBJ2-1
d_call: TRBD1
v_call: TRBV27
clone_size: -